These T cell receptor beta chains were read from a single sample in a study of T cells in Graves' hyperthyroidism and ophthalmopathy. TCRdb used MiXCR to reprocess the multiplex PCR reads, holding one entry per CDR3 protein. Of about 300,000 distinct CDR3 sequences listed, about 13% are singletons. Specimen: blood. The receptors originated from a woman aged 40 to 55 with Graves' hyperthyroidism. The CDR3 runs from the conserved cysteine through the conserved F or W. Fields, in order: CDR3 DNA, CDR3 protein, J gene, D gene, clone size, V gene. The D gene is left open where the match is weak. Not every row has a clone size; where given, it reads once, few, many or a size class.

CDR3 DNA: TGTGCCAGCAGTTTATCGATCGGGACGCTCTACGAGCAGTACTTC; CDR3 protein: CASSLSIGTLYEQYF; J gene: TRBJ2-7; D gene: NA; clone size: many; V gene: TRBV27
CDR3 DNA: TGTGCCAGCAGCTTGGTAGGGACACATGAAGCTTTCTTT; CDR3 protein: CASSLVGTHEAFF; J gene: TRBJ1-1; D gene: NA; clone size: many; V gene: TRBV5-5
CDR3 DNA: TGTGCCTGCGGAGGTTCCTACGAGCAGTACTTC; CDR3 protein: CACGGSYEQYF; J gene: TRBJ2-7; D gene: NA; clone size: many; V gene: TRBV30
CDR3 DNA: TGTGCCAGCAGTTTCGGCGGTTCCTATGGCTACACCTTC; CDR3 protein: CASSFGGSYGYTF; J gene: TRBJ1-2; D gene: NA; clone size: many; V gene: TRBV27
CDR3 DNA: TGTGCCAGCAGTTACTCTCATGAGCAGTTCTTC; CDR3 protein: CASSYSHEQFF; J gene: TRBJ2-1; D gene: NA; clone size: NA; V gene: TRBV6-5
CDR3 DNA: TGTGCCAGCAGCGGGGACTCTTCTCTCGACTACACCTTC; CDR3 protein: CASSGDSSLDYTF; J gene: TRBJ1-2; D gene: NA; clone size: many; V gene: TRBV2
CDR3 DNA: TGTGCCAGCAGCCCAGGGACAGGGAGCACAGATACGCAGTATTTT; CDR3 protein: CASSPGTGSTDTQYF; J gene: TRBJ2-3; D gene: TRBD1; clone size: many; V gene: TRBV11-2
CDR3 DNA: TGTGCCAGCAGCCCCCCTGGGAGCTCCTACAATGAGCAGTTCTTC; CDR3 protein: CASSPPGSSYNEQFF; J gene: TRBJ2-1; D gene: NA; clone size: few; V gene: TRBV7-9
CDR3 DNA: TGTGCCAGCAGTCCGGACAGGGAGGCTAATGAAAAACTGTTTTTT; CDR3 protein: CASSPDREANEKLFF; J gene: TRBJ1-4; D gene: TRBD1; clone size: many; V gene: TRBV28
CDR3 DNA: TGCAGTGCTAGAGCAGGGGCTGAGCGCAATCAGCCCCAGCATTTT; CDR3 protein: CSARAGAERNQPQHF; J gene: TRBJ1-5; D gene: NA; clone size: many; V gene: TRBV20-1
CDR3 DNA: TGTGCCAGCAGCCAGGGGGAACATCAGCCCCAGCATTTT; CDR3 protein: CASSQGEHQPQHF; J gene: TRBJ1-5; D gene: TRBD1; clone size: many; V gene: TRBV27